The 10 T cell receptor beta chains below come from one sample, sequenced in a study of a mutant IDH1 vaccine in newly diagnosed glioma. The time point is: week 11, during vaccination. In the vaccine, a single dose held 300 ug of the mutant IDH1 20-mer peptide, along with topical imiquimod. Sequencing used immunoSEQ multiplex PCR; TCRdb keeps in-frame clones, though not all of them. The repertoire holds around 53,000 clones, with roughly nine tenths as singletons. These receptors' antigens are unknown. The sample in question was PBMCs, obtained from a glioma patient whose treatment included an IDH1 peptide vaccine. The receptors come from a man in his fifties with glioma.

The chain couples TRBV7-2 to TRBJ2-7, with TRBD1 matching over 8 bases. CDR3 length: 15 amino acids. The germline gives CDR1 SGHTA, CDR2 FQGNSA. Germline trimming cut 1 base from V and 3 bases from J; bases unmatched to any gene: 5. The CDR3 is CASSLGRTGSYEQYF. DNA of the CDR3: TGTGCCAGCAGCTTAGGCCGGACAGGGAGCTACGAGCAGTACTTC.

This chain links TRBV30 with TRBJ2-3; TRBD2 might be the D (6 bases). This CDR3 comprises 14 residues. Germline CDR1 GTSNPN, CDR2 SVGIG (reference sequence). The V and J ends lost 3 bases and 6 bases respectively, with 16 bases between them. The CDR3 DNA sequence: TGTGCCTGGAGCACTAGGGGAGGTGTGGATACGCAGTATTTT. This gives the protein CAWSTRGGVDTQYF.

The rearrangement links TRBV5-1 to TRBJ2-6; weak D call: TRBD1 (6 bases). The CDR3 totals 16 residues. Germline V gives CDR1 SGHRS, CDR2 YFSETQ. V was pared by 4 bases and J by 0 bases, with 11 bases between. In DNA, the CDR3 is TGCGCCAGCAGCCAGGACAGCGACTCTGGGGCCAACGTCCTGACTTTC. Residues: CASSQDSDSGANVLTF.

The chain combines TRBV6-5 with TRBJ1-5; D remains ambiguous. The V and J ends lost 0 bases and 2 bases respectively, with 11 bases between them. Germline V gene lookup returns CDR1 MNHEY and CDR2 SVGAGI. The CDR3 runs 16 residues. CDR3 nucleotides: TGTGCCAGCAGTTACTCGCGACCTGCGGGCAATCAGCCCCAGCATTTT. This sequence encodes CASSYSRPAGNQPQHF.

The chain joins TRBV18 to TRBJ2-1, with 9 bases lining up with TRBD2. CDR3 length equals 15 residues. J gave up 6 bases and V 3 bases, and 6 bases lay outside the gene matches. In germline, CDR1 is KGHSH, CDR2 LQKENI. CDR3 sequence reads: CASSPPRGGFNEQFF. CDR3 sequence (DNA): TGTGCCAGCTCACCCCCGCGGGGGGGCTTCAATGAGCAGTTCTTC.

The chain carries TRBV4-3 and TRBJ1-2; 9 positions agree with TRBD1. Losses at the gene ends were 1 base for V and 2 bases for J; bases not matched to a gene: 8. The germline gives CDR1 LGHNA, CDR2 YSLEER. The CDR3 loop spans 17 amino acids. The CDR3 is CASSQGFTGTGNYGYTF. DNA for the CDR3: TGCGCCAGCAGCCAAGGATTCACCGGGACAGGGAACTATGGCTACACCTTC.

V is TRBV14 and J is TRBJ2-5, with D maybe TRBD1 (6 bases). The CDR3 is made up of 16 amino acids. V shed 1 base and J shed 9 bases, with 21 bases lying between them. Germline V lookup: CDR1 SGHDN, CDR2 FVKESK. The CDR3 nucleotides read TGTGCCAGCAGCCAAGGTCGAGGGCACTTGGGGGCGGCCCAGTACTTC. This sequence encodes CASSQGRGHLGAAQYF.

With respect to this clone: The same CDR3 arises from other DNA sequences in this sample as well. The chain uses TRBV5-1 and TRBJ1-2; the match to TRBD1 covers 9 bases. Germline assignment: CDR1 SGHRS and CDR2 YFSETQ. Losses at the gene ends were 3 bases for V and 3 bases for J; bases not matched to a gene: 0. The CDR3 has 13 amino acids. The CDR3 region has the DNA TGCGCCAGCAGCTGGACAGGGGACTATGGCTACACCTTC. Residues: CASSWTGDYGYTF.

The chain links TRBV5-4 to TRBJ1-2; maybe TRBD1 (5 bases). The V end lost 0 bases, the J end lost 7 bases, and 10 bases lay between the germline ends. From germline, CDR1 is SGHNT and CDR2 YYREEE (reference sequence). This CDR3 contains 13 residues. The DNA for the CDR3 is TGTGCCAGCAGCTTGGGCGGGGGTGGTGGCTACACCTTC. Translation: CASSLGGGGGYTF.

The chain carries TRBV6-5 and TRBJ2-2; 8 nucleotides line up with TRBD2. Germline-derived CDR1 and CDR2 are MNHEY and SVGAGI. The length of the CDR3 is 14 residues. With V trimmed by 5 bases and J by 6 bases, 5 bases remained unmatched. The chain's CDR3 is CASSPLGRAGELFF. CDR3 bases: TGTGCCAGCAGTCCCCTCGGGAGGGCCGGGGAGCTGTTTTTT.